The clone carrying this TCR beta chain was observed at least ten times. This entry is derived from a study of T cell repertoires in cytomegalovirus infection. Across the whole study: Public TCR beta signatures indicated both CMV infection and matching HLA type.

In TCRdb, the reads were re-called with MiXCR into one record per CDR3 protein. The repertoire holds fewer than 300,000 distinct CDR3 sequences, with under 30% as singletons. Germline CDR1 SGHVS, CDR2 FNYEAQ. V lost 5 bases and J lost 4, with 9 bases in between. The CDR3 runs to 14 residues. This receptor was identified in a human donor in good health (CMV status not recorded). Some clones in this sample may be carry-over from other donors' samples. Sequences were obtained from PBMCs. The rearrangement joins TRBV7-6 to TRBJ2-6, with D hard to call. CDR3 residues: CASSQDTGANVLTF. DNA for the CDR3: TGTGCCAGCAGCCAGGATACAGGGGCCAACGTCCTGACTTTC.